Here is one T cell receptor (beta chain) with its context. The antigen remains undetermined. Trimming shortened V by 4 bases and J by 0 bases, and 10 bases separated the two germline ends. The V gene's germline CDR1 is SGHRS and CDR2 YFSETQ. This CDR3 is 14 amino acids long. The data were obtained in a study of CD8+ T cells in alopecia areata. Background on the study: Treated individuals took tofacitinib by mouth, 5 to 10 mg twice daily.

Whole-study results and caveats: Only a single nonresponder existed, so baseline CD8+ expansion links stay unclear.

Treatment here: oral pan-JAK inhibitor, 5-10 mg twice daily. The authors extracted RNA and reverse transcribed it into cDNA as the sequencing template. Libraries were prepared by immunoSEQ multiplex PCR; TCRdb keeps only in-frame clonotypes and omits some of them. The table has about 190,000 clones, 60% to 70% seen once; the top ten hold approximately 0.69%. V and J are TRBV5-1 and TRBJ1-1; maybe TRBD1 (5 bases). This clonotype was obtained from a human donor with alopecia areata. The specimen comprised CD4+ T cells sorted from blood, sampled at week 4, from a patient treated with tofacitinib. CDR3 protein: CASSPPGMNTEAFF. CDR3 nucleotide sequence: TGCGCCAGCAGCCCACCAGGGATGAACACTGAAGCTTTCTTT.